The 9 T cell receptor beta chains below come from one sample, sequenced in a study of blood T cell repertoires in COVID-19. Some clones are missing from TCRdb's copy, which holds only in-frame ones; the method was immunoSEQ multiplex PCR. The sample records some 290,000 clones, just over 90% being singletons. The sequenced material came from PBMCs or T cells enriched from blood (not recorded which). These receptor sequences come from a woman aged 35 to 49 with acute COVID-19.

In its sample, this clone was seen once. The J gene is TRBJ1-5, the V gene TRBV6-1, with 11 nucleotides matching TRBD1. With 6 bases clipped from V and 6 bases from J, the junction kept 4 bases outside the gene matches. This CDR3 has 14 amino acids. Germline lookup yields CDR1 MNHNS and CDR2 SASEGT. CDR3 coding DNA: TGTGCCAGCAGCTGGGACAGGGGGGTTCAGCCCCAGCATTTT. It specifies CASSWDRGVQPQHF.

For the CDR3, the DNA is TGTGCCAGTAGTCCCTGGACAGGGAATAATTCACCCCTCCACTTT. This translates into CASSPWTGNNSPLHF. The chain links TRBV19 to TRBJ1-6; 8 bases align to TRBD1. CDR1 LNHDA and CDR2 SQIVND come from the germline V gene (reference sequence). The CDR3 is 15 residues long. Trimming removed 5 bases from V and 5 bases from J; junction bases left unmatched: 5.

In its sample, this clone was seen once. The rearrangement uses TRBV5-3 and TRBJ2-5, with TRBD1 identical over 8 bases. TRBV5-3 is noted as an ORF with a role that remains uncertain. This CDR3 has 13 amino acids. Trimming removed 1 base from V and 5 bases from J; junction bases left unmatched: 1. CDR3 nucleotide sequence: TGTGCCAGAAGCTTGCGGACAGGGGAGACCCAGTACTTC. This codes for CARSLRTGETQYF.

This clone has only a few counts. The genes are TRBV7-2 and TRBJ1-2; TRBD1 aligns across 7 bases. V shed 4 bases, J shed 5 bases, and the junction held 7 bases outside the gene matches. The CDR3 sequence is 14 residues long. The germline CDR1 and CDR2 sequences are SGHTA and FQGNSA. CDR3 sequence reads: CASSSSGTAYGYTF. The CDR3 bases are TGTGCCAGCAGCTCCTCCGGGACAGCATATGGCTACACCTTC.

J is TRBJ2-7 and V is TRBV27, with 12 bases lining up with TRBD2. CDR1 is MNHEY, CDR2 SMNVEV, per germline (reference sequence). The CDR3 is 18 amino acids. V lost 5 bases and J lost 3; bases outside the gene matches: 14. In DNA, the CDR3 is TGTGCCAGCAGTCTCTCCCCGACTAGCGGGAGAGCCAACTACGAGCAGTACTTC. Protein product: CASSLSPTSGRANYEQYF.

This clone was seen a handful of times. The chain carries TRBV7-9 and TRBJ1-1; D is ambiguous. The CDR3 sequence is 15 residues long. Trimming stripped 7 bases from V and 1 base from J, with 16 bases between. CDR1 is SEHNR and CDR2 is FQNEAQ in the germline V gene (reference sequence). In DNA, the CDR3 is TGTGCCAGCACCCCCGAGTCTCGTGCGAACACTGAAGCTTTCTTT. Translation: CASTPESRANTEAFF.

Judged by abundance, this clone is medium-sized (0.01 to 0.1%). V gene TRBV4-2 combines with J gene TRBJ2-3; perhaps TRBD2 as D (7 bases). This CDR3 region has 17 residues. Between the trimmed V and J ends, which lost 3 bases and 5 bases, there was a span of 21 bases. Germline V gives CDR1 LGHNA, CDR2 YNFKEQ. In DNA form, the CDR3 reads TGTGCCAGCAGCCAGGGCGGGGAGGGGGTAGGAGAAGATACGCAGTATTTT. Translation: CASSQGGEGVGEDTQYF.

The chain recombines TRBV19 with TRBJ1-1; 7 bases align to TRBD1. With 8 bases clipped from V and 3 bases from J, the junction kept 6 bases outside the gene matches. The CDR3 consists of 13 residues. Germline assignment: CDR1 LNHDA and CDR2 SQIVND (reference sequence). The CDR3 DNA follows: TGTGCCAGTCGGGACAGCGACCACACTGAAGCTTTCTTT. Protein: CASRDSDHTEAFF.

The genes are TRBV30 and TRBJ2-2, with TRBD2 matching 12 bases. The CDR3 covers 17 residues. CDR1 and CDR2 from the germline V gene are GTSNPN and SVGIG (reference sequence). Trimming cost V 1 base and J 7 bases; bases outside gene matches: 10. The CDR3 region is CAWSGPTSGSSGGELFF. DNA of the CDR3: TGTGCCTGGAGTGGCCCGACTAGCGGGAGCTCTGGCGGGGAGCTGTTTTTT.